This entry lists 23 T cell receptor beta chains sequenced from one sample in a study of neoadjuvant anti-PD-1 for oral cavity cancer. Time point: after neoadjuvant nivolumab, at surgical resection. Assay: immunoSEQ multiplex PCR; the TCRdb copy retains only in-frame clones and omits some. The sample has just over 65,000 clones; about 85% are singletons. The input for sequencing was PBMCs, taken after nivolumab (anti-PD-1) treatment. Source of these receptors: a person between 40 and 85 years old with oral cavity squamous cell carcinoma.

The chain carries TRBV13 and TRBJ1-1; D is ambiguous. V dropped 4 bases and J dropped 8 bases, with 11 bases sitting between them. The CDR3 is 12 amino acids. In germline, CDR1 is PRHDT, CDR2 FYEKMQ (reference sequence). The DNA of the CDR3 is TGTGCCAGCAGCTACCAAACTCTGGAAGCTTTCTTT. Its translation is CASSYQTLEAFF.

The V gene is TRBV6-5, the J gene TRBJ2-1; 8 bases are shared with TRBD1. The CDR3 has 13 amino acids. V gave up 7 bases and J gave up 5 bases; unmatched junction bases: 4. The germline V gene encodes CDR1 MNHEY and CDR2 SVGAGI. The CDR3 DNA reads TGTGCCAGCACTCGGACAGGGAACAATGAGCAGTTCTTC. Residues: CASTRTGNNEQFF.

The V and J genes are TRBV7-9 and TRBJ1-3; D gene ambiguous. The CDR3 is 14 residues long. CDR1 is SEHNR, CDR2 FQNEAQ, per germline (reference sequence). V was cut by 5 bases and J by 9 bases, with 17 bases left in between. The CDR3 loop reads CASSPALASTTIYF. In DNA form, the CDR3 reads TGTGCCAGCAGCCCAGCACTTGCGAGTACCACCATATATTTT.

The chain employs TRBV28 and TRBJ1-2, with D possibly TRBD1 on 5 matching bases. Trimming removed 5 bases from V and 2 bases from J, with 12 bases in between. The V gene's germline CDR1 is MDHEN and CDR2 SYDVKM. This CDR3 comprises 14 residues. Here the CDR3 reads CASSPPGTNYGYTF. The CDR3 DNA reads TGTGCCAGCAGTCCCCCGGGGACCAACTATGGCTACACCTTC.

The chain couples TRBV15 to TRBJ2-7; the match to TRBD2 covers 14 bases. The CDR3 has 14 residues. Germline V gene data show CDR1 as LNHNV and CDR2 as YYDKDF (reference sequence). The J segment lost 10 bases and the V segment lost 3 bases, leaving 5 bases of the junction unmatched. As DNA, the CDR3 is TGTGCCACCAGCAGGGGGACTAGCGGGAGTGTTCAGTACTTC. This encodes CATSRGTSGSVQYF.

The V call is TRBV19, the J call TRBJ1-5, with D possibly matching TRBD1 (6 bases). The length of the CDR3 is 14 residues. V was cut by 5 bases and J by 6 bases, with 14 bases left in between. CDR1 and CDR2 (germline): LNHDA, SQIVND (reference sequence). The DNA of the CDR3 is TGTGCCAGTAGTCATGGCAGGGGTGGTCAGCCCCAGCATTTT. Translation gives CASSHGRGGQPQHF.

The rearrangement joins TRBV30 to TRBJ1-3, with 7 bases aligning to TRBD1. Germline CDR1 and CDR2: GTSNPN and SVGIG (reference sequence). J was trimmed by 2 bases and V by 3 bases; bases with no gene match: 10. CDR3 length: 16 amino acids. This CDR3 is CAWRKQGHTPGNTIYF. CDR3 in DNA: TGTGCCTGGAGGAAACAGGGGCACACCCCTGGAAACACCATATATTTT.

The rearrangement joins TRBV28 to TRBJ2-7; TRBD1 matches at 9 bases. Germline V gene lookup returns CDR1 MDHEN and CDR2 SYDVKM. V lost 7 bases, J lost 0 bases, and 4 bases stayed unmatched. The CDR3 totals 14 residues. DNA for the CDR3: TGTGCCAGCACCTGGACAGGGGACTCCTACGAGCAGTACTTC. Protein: CASTWTGDSYEQYF.

The CDR3 loop reads CASSYSPTGTIDEQYF. The CDR3 DNA reads TGTGCCAGCAGTTACTCACCGACAGGGACTATCGACGAGCAGTACTTC. The chain uses TRBV6-5 and TRBJ2-7; TRBD1 or TRBD2 may be the D gene (7 bases each). Germline V gene lookup returns CDR1 MNHEY and CDR2 SVGAGI. V lost 0 bases and J 5 bases, leaving 17 bases between the germline ends. The CDR3 length is 16 residues.

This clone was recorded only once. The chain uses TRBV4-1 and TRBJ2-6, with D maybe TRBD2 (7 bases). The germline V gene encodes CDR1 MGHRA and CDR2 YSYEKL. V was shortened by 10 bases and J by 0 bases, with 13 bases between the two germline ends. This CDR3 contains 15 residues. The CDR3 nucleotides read TGCGCCACCTCGGGGGGCCGCTCTGGGGCCAACGTCCTGACTTTC. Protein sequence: CATSGGRSGANVLTF.

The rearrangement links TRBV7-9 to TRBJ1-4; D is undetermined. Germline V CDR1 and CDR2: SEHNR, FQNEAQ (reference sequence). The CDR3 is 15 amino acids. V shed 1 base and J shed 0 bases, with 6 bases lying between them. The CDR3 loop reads CASSLGSTTNEKLFF. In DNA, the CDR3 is TGTGCCAGCAGCTTAGGATCTACAACTAATGAAAAACTGTTTTTT.

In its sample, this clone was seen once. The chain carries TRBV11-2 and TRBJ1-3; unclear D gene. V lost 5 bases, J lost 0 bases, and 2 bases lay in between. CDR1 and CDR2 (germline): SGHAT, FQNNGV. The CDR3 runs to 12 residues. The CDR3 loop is CASSGSGNTIYF. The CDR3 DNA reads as TGTGCCAGCAGCGGCTCTGGAAACACCATATATTTT.

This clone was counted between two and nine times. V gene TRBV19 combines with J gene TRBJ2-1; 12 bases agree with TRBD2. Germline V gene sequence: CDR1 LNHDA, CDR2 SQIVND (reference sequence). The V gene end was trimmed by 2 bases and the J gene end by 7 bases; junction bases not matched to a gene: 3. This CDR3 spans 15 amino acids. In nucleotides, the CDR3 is TGTGCCAGTAGTATACTAGCGGGAGGGAAGAATGAGCAGTTCTTC. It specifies CASSILAGGKNEQFF.

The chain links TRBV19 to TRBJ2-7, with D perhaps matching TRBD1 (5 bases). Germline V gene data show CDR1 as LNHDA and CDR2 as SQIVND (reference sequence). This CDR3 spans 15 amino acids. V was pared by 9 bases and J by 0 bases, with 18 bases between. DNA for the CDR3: TGTGCCAGGATTAGTAAGACAGTAAACTCCTACGAGCAGTACTTC. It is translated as CARISKTVNSYEQYF.

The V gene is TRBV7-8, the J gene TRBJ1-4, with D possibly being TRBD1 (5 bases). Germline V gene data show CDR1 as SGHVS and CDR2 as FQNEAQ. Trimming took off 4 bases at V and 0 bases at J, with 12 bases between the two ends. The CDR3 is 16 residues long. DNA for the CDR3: TGTGCCAGCAGCTCGACAGATCTTCCAACTAATGAAAAACTGTTTTTT. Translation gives CASSSTDLPTNEKLFF.

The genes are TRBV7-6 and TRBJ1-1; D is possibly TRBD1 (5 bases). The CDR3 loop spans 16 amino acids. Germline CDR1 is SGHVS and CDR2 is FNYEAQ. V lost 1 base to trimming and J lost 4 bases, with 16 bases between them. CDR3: CASSLEIGGTVTEAFF. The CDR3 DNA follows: TGTGCCAGCAGCTTAGAAATCGGAGGGACGGTCACTGAAGCTTTCTTT.

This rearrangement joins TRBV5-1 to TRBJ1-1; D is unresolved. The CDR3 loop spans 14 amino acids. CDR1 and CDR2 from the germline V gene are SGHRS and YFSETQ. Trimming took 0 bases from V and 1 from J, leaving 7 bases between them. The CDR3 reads CASSLGNRNTEAFF. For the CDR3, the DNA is TGCGCCAGCAGCTTGGGTAACAGGAACACTGAAGCTTTCTTT.

This CDR3 reads CSSAGTPANTGELFF. The CDR3 region has the DNA TGCAGCTCCGCCGGGACTCCTGCGAACACCGGGGAGCTGTTTTTT. The J gene is TRBJ2-2, the V gene TRBV29-1, with D perhaps matching TRBD2 (6 bases). Trimming removed 8 bases from V and 0 bases from J, with 16 bases in between. The CDR3 loop spans 15 amino acids. CDR1 and CDR2 (germline): SQVTM, ANQGSEA.

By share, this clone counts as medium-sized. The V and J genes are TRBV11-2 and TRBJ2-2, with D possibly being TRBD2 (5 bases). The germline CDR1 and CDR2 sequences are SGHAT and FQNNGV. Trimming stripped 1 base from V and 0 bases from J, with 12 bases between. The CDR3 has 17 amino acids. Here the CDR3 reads CASSLGPSYANTGELFF. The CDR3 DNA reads TGTGCCAGCAGCTTAGGGCCTAGCTACGCGAACACCGGGGAGCTGTTTTTT.

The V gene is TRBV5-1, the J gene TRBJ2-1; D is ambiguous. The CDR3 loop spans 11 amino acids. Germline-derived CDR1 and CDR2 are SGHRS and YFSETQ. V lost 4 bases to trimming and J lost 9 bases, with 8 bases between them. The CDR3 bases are TGCGCCAGCAGCGGCGGCTCTGAGCAGTTCTTC. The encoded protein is CASSGGSEQFF.

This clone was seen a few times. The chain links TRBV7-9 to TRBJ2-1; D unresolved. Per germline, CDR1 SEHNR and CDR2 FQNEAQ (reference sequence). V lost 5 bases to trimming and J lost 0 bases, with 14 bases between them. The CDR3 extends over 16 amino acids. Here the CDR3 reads CASSPLQASSYNEQFF. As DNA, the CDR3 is TGTGCCAGCAGCCCACTTCAGGCGAGCTCCTACAATGAGCAGTTCTTC. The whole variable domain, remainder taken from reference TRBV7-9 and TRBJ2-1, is DTGVSQNPRHKITKRGQNVTFRCDPISEHNRLYWYRQTLGQGPEFLTYFQNEAQLEKSRLLSDRFSAERPKGSFSTLEIQRTEQGDSAMYLCASSPLQASSYNEQFFGPGTRLTVL.

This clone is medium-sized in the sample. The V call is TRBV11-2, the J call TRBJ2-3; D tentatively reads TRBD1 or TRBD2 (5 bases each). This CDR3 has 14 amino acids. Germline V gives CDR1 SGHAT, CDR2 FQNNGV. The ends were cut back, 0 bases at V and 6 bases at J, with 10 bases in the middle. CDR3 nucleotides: TGTGCCAGCAGCTTAGAGGGACCCCAGGATACGCAGTATTTT. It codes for CASSLEGPQDTQYF.

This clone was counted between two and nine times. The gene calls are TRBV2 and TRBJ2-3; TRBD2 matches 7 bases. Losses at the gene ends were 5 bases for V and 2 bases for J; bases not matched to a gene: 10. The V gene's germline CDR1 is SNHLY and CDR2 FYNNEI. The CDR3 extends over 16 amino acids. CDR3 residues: CASSPPGLQNTDTQYF. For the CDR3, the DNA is TGTGCCAGCAGTCCGCCGGGACTACAAAACACAGATACGCAGTATTTT.